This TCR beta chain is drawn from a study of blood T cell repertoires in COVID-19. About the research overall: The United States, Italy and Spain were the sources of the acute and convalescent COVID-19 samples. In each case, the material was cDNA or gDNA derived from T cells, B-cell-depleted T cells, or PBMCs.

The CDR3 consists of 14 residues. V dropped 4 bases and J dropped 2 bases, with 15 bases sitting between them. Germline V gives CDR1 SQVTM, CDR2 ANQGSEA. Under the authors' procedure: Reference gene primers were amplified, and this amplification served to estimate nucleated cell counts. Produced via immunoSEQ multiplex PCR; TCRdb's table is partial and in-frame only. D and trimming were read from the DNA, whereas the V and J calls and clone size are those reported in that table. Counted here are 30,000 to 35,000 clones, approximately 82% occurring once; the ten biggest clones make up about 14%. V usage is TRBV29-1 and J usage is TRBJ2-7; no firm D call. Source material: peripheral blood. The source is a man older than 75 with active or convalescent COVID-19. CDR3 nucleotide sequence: TGCAGCGTTGTCTTGTTTAGTCGGGCCTACGAGCAGTACTTC. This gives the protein CSVVLFSRAYEQYF.